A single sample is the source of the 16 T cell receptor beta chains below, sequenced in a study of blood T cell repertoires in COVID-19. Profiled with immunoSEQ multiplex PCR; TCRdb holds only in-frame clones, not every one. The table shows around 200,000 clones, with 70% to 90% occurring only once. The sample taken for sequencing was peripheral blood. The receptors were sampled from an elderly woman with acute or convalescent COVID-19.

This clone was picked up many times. CDR3 DNA: TGTGCCAGTAGTATTATGGGAGACAGGGTTGCCAATCAGCCCCAGCATTTT. It translates to CASSIMGDRVANQPQHF. The rearrangement joins TRBV19 to TRBJ1-5; 7 bases align to TRBD1. With 3 bases clipped from V and 3 bases from J, the junction kept 11 bases outside the gene matches. Germline lookup yields CDR1 LNHDA and CDR2 SQIVND (reference sequence). This CDR3 has 17 residues.

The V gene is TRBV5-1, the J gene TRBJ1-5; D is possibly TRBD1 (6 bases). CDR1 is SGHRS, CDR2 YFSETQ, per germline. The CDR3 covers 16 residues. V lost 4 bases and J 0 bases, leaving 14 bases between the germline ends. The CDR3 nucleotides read TGCGCCAGCAGCCGGGACGGGGGGGCTAGCAATCAGCCCCAGCATTTT. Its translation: CASSRDGGASNQPQHF.

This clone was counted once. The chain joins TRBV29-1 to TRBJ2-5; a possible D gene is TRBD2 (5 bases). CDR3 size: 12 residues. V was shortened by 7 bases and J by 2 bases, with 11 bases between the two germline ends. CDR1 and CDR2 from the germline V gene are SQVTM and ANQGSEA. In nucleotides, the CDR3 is TGCAGCGCAATAGGGAGACAAGAGACCCAGTACTTC. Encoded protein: CSAIGRQETQYF. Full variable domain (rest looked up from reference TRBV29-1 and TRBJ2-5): SAVISQKPSRDICQRGTSLTIQCQVDSQVTMMFWYRQQPGQSLTLIATANQGSEATYESGFVIDKFPISRPNLTFSTLTVSNMSPEDSSIYLCSAIGRQETQYFGPGTRLLVL.

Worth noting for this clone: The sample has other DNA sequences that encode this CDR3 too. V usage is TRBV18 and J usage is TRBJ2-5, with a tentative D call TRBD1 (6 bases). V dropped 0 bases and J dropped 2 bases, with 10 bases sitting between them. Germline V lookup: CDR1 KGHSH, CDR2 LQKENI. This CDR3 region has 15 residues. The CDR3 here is CASSPPGQRQETQYF. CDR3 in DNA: TGTGCCAGCTCACCACCTGGACAGAGACAAGAGACCCAGTACTTC.

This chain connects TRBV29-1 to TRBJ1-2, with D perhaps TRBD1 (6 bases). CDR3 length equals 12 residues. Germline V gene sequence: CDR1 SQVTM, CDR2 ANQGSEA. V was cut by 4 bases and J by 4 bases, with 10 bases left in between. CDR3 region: CSVGGPAYGYTF. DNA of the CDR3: TGCAGCGTTGGGGGGCCTGCCTATGGCTACACCTTC. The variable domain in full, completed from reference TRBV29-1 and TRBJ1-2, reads SAVISQKPSRDICQRGTSLTIQCQVDSQVTMMFWYRQQPGQSLTLIATANQGSEATYESGFVIDKFPISRPNLTFSTLTVSNMSPEDSSIYLCSVGGPAYGYTFGSGTRLTVV.

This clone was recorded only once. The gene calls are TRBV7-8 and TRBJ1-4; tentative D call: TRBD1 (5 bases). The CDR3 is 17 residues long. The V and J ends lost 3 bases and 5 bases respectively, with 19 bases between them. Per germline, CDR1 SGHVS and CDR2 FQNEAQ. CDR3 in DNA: TGTGCCAGCAGCTTCGATGGTACAGGTAGTCAGAATGAAAAACTGTTTTTT. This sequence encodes CASSFDGTGSQNEKLFF. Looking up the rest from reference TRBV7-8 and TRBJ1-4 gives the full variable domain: GAGVSQSPRYKVAKRGQDVALRCDPISGHVSLFWYQQALGQGPEFLTYFQNEAQLDKSGLPSDRFFAERPEGSVSTLKIQRTQQEDSAVYLCASSFDGTGSQNEKLFFGSGTQLSVL.

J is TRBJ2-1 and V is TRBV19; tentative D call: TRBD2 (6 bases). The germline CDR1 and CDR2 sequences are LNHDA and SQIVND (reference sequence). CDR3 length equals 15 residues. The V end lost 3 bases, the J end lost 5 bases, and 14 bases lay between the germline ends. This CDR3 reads CASSIPGSWNNEQFF. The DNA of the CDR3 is TGTGCCAGTAGTATTCCCGGGAGTTGGAACAATGAGCAGTTCTTC.

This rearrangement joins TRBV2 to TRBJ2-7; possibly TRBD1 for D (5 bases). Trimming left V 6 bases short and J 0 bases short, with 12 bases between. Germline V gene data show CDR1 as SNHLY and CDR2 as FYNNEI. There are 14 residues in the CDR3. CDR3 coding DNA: TGTGCCAGCAGGGACATAGGAAACTCCTACGAGCAGTACTTC. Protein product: CASRDIGNSYEQYF.

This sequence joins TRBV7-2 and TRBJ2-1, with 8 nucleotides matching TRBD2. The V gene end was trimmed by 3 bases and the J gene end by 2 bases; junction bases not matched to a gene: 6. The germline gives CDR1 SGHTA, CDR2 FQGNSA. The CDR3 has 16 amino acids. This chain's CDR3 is CASSFSGTSAYNEQFF. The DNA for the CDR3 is TGTGCCAGCAGCTTTAGCGGGACCTCAGCCTACAATGAGCAGTTCTTC.

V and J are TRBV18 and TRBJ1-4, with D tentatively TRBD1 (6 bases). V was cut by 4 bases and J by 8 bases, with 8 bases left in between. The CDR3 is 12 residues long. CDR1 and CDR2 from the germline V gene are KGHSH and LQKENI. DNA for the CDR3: TGTGCCAGCTCACGACAGGAGGAAAAACTGTTTTTT. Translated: CASSRQEEKLFF. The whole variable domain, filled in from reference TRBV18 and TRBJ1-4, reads NAGVMQNPRHLVRRRGQEARLRCSPMKGHSHVYWYRQLPEEGLKFMVYLQKENIIDESGMPKERFSAEFPKEGPSILRIQQVVRGDSAAYFCASSRQEEKLFFGSGTQLSVL.

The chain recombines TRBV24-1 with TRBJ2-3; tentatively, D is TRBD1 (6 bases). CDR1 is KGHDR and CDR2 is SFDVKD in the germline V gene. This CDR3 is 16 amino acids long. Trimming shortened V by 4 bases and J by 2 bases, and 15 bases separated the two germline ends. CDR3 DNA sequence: TGTGCCACCAGTGACCACAGGACAGCAAACACAGATACGCAGTATTTT. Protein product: CATSDHRTANTDTQYF.

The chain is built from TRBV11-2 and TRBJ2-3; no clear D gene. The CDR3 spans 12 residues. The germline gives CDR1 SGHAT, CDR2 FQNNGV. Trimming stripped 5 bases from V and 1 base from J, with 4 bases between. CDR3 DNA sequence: TGTGCCAGCAGCCCGGGCACAGATACGCAGTATTTT. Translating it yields CASSPGTDTQYF.

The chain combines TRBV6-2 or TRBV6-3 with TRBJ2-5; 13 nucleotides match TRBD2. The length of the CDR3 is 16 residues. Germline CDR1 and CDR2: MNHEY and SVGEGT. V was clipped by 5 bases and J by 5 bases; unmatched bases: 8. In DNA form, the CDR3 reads TGTGCCAGCAGTCCCTCTCAGACTAGCGGGAGGGAGACCCAGTACTTC. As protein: CASSPSQTSGRETQYF.

The chain's CDR3 is CASSLGSPETDTF. CDR3 nucleotide sequence: TGCGCCAGCAGCTTGGGTTCGCCGGAGACGGACACCTTC. V usage is TRBV5-1 and J usage is TRBJ1-2; D unclear. The CDR3 is 13 residues long. V lost 0 bases, J lost 12 bases, and 15 bases lay in between. Germline loops: CDR1 SGHRS, CDR2 YFSETQ. Full variable domain (outside the CDR3, taken from reference TRBV5-1 and TRBJ1-2): KAGVTQTPRYLIKTRGQQVTLSCSPISGHRSVSWYQQTPGQGLQFLFEYFSETQRNKGNFPGRFSGRQFSNSRSEMNVSTLELGDSALYLCASSLGSPETDTFGSGTRLTVV.

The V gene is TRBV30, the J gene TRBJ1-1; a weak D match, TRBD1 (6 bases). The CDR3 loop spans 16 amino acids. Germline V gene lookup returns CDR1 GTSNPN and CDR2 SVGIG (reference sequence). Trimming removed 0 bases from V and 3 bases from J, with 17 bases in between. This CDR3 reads CAWSVRRQGFHTEAFF. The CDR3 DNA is TGTGCCTGGAGTGTAAGGCGTCAGGGGTTCCACACTGAAGCTTTCTTT.

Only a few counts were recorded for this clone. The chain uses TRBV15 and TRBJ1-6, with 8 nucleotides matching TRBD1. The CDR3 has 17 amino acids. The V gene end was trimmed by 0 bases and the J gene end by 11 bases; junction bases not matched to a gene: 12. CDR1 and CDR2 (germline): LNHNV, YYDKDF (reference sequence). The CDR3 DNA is TGTGCCACCAGCAGAGATCTCCCGGACAGGGATTTCACACCCCTCCACTTT. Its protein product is CATSRDLPDRDFTPLHF.